Listed below are T cell receptor beta chains from one sample, sequenced in a study of blood T cells in healthy people across ages. A single record per CDR3 protein comes from TCRdb applying MiXCR to the 5' RACE reads. This table holds roughly 680,000 distinct CDR3 sequences, 40% to 65% found once. The specimen sequenced was blood. These receptor sequences come from a woman aged 80 or older in good health. The CDR3 runs from the conserved cysteine through the conserved F or W. A D gene is named only where the DNA matches it firmly. The listing skips clone size in some rows; elsewhere it reads once, few, many or a size class.

v_gene	d_gene	j_gene	abundance	CDR3nt	CDR3aa
TRBV30	NA	TRBJ1-2	NA	TGTGCCTGGAGCGCCCTAGATACTCTTAGCACCTTC	CAWSALDTLSTF
TRBV25-1	NA	TRBJ1-1	NA	TGTGCCAGCAGTGTCACGAGGGCAGGCACTGAAGCTTTCTTT	CASSVTRAGTEAFF
TRBV7-9	NA	TRBJ1-6	NA	TGTGCCAGCAGCTTAACAGGCGCTGGTTCACCCCTCCACTTT	CASSLTGAGSPLHF
TRBV29-1	NA	TRBJ1-1	NA	TGCAGCGTTGAGAGGGGTGGCCGGACGGCAAGAGAAGCTTTCTTT	CSVERGGRTAREAFF
TRBV7-9	NA	TRBJ2-2	NA	TGTGCCGGCAGCCCCATCCGAGGGACGTCCGGGGAGCTGTTTTTT	CAGSPIRGTSGELFF
TRBV3-1	NA	TRBJ1-2	many	TGTGCCAGCAGCCAGGAAGGGGCAAACTATGGCTACACCTTC	CASSQEGANYGYTF
TRBV7-9	NA	TRBJ2-7	NA	TGTGCCAGCAGCTCCTCGCATCTCTACGAGCAGTACTTC	CASSSSHLYEQYF
TRBV7-2	NA	TRBJ2-1	NA	TGTGCCAGCAGCCCTCCCGAGTCCAGTCCCTACAATGAGCAGTTCTTC	CASSPPESSPYNEQFF
TRBV20-1	TRBD2	TRBJ2-3	NA	TGCACCCATTCCCCAGCGGGGGGCACAGATACGCAGTATTTT	CTHSPAGGTDTQYF
TRBV15	TRBD2	TRBJ2-3	NA	TGTGCCACCACCCTTAGCGGGAGCAAGGCAGATACGCAGTATTTT	CATTLSGSKADTQYF
TRBV7-9	NA	TRBJ2-1	many	TGTGCCAGCAGCCCCGGGACTCCCGACAATGAGCAGTTCTTC	CASSPGTPDNEQFF
TRBV2	NA	TRBJ1-1	few	TGTGCCAGCAGTGAGTGGTCTGAAGCTTTCTTT	CASSEWSEAFF
TRBV7-2	NA	TRBJ2-1	NA	TGTGCCAGCAGCTTAGGGCGTATTCCGTACAATGAACAGTTCTTC	CASSLGRIPYNEQFF
TRBV9	NA	TRBJ2-5	NA	TGTGCCAGCAGCGTAGACACGCTGGAGACCCAGTACTTC	CASSVDTLETQYF
TRBV5-1	TRBD1	TRBJ1-1	few	TGCGCCAGCAGCGAGGGACAGACCTACACTGAAGCTTTCTTT	CASSEGQTYTEAFF
TRBV2	NA	TRBJ1-1	few	TGTGCCAGCCGACGCCTCACTGAAGCTTTCTTT	CASRRLTEAFF
TRBV14	NA	TRBJ1-2	once	TGTACCAGCAGCCAGGGGCGCTTCTATGGCTACACCTTC	CTSSQGRFYGYTF
TRBV20-1	NA	TRBJ2-7	NA	TGCAGTGCTGGGACGTTAGTTTACGAGCAGTACTTC	CSAGTLVYEQYF
TRBV14	TRBD1	TRBJ2-7	NA	TGTGCCAGCAGCCAACCCGGGACAGGGCGAGGCGAGCAGTACTTC	CASSQPGTGRGEQYF
TRBV5-1	NA	TRBJ2-3	many	TGCGCCAGCTCCCGCAAGGGAACAGATACGCAGTATTTT	CASSRKGTDTQYF
TRBV21-1	NA	TRBJ2-3	NA	TGTGCCAGCAGCAAAGAACTTAGCGGGATTGGCACAGATACGCAGTATTTT	CASSKELSGIGTDTQYF
TRBV7-9	TRBD2	TRBJ2-3	many	TGTGCCAGCAGCTTACGACGAACGGGGGGGGCAGATACGCAGTATTTT	CASSLRRTGGADTQYF
TRBV20-1	NA	TRBJ2-5	few	TGCAGTGCTGGCACCGGGCCCCTCCAAGAGACCCAGTACTTC	CSAGTGPLQETQYF